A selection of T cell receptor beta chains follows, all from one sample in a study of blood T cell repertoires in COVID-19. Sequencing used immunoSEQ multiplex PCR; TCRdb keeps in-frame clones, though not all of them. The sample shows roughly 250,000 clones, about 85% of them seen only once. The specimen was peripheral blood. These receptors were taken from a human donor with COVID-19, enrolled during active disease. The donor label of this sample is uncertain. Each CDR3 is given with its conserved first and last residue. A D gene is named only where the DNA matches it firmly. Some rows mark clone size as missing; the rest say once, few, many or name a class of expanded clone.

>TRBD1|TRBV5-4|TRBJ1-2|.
CATLTRGQYYGYTF
TGTGCCACCCTAACGAGGGGGCAATACTATGGCTACACCTTC
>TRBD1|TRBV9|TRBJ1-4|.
CASSHLTGELFF
TGTGCCAGCAGCCATCTAACAGGGGAACTGTTTTTT
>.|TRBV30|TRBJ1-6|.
CAWSPLGGPLGSYNSPLHF
TGTGCCTGGAGCCCCCTGGGAGGACCTCTAGGCTCCTATAATTCACCCCTCCACTTT
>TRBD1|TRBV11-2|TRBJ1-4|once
CASSSDQGALGKLFF
TGTGCCAGCAGTTCGGATCAGGGGGCTTTGGGAAAACTGTTTTTT
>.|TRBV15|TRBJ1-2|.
CATSRDATAYGYTF
TGTGCCACCAGCAGAGATGCGACAGCTTATGGCTACACCTTC
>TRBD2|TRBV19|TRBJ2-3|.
CASRGLAGHTDTQYF
TGTGCCAGTAGGGGACTAGCGGGACACACAGATACGCAGTATTTT
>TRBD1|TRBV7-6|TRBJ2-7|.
CASSFDRAKQYF
TGTGCCAGCAGCTTCGACAGGGCCAAGCAGTACTTC
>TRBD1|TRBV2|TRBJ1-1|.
CASSVSPPQGGDPEAFF
TGTGCCAGCAGTGTCTCCCCTCCCCAGGGGGGTGATCCTGAAGCTTTCTTT
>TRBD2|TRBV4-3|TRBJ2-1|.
CASSQQAAGENNEQFF
TGCGCCAGCAGCCAACAAGCAGCGGGAGAAAACAATGAGCAGTTCTTC
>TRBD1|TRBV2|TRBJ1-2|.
CASSDDRANYGYTF
TGTGCCAGCAGTGACGACAGGGCTAACTATGGCTACACCTTC
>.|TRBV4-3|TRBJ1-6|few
CASSQDPDSQFPLHF
TGCGCCAGCAGCCAAGATCCAGACAGCCAATTCCCCCTCCACTTT
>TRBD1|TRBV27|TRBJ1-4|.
CASSPWDRYEKLFF
TGTGCCAGCAGTCCCTGGGACAGATATGAAAAACTGTTTTTT
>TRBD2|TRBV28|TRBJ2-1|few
CASSKLAYSYNEQFF
TGTGCCAGCAGTAAACTAGCGTACTCCTACAATGAGCAGTTCTTC
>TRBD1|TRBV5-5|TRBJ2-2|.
CASSWGGQAGELFF
TGTGCCAGCAGCTGGGGCGGACAGGCCGGGGAGCTGTTTTTT
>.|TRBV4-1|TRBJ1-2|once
CASSQAGRGGYGYTF
TGCGCCAGCAGCCAAGCCGGTCGGGGAGGGTATGGCTACACCTTC
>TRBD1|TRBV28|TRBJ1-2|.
CASSRGGTGGVRCTF
TGTGCCAGCAGTCGCGGGGGGACAGGGGGCGTCCGTTGCACCTTC
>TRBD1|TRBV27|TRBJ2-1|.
CASSFMGQGAWNEQFF
TGTGCCAGCAGTTTTATGGGGCAGGGGGCGTGGAATGAGCAGTTCTTC
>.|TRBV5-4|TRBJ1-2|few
CASSLTETNYGYTF
TGTGCCAGCAGCTTGACAGAGACTAACTATGGCTACACCTTC
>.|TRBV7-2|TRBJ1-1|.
CASSKGDIRTEAFF
TGTGCCAGCAGCAAAGGGGACATACGCACTGAAGCTTTCTTT
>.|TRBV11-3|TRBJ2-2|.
CASSLGTGDSGELFF
TGTGCCAGCAGCTTAGGGACGGGGGACTCCGGGGAGCTGTTTTTT
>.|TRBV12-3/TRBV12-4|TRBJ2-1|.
CASRLRGNEQFF
TGTGCCAGCAGACTTAGGGGAAATGAGCAGTTCTTC
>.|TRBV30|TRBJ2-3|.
CAWSPKRSGTDTQYF
TGTGCCTGGAGTCCGAAAAGGAGCGGCACAGATACGCAGTATTTT
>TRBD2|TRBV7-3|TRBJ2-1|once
CASSLTRLAGSTEQFF
TGTGCCAGCAGCTTAACTCGGCTAGCGGGATCGACTGAGCAGTTCTTC
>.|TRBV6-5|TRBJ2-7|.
CASKELGNSYEQYF
TGTGCCAGCAAAGAACTCGGGAACTCCTACGAGCAGTACTTC
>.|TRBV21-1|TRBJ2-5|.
CANPTGRGLAGERETQYF
TGTGCCAACCCCACAGGACGTGGACTAGCGGGAGAGAGGGAGACCCAGTACTTC
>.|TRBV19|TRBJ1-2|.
CASKRGEGGYTF
TGTGCCAGTAAGAGAGGAGAGGGTGGCTACACCTTC
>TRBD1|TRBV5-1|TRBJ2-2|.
CASSSSQGSNTGELFF
TGCGCCAGCAGCTCCTCACAGGGGTCAAACACCGGGGAGCTGTTTTTT
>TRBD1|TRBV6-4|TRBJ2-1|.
CASSEQGNSYNEQFF
TGTGCCAGCAGCGAACAGGGGAATTCATACAATGAGCAGTTCTTC
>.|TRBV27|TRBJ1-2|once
CASSEHGGGYTF
TGTGCCAGCAGTGAACACGGGGGTGGCTACACCTTC
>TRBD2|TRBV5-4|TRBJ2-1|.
CASSLELAGAVDEQFF
TGTGCCAGCAGCTTGGAACTAGCGGGAGCAGTGGATGAGCAGTTCTTC
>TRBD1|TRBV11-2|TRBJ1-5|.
CASSLGRDRVNYQPQHF
TGTGCCAGCAGCTTAGGTCGGGACAGGGTAAATTATCAGCCCCAGCATTTT
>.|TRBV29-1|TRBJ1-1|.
CSVEVGGRDTEAFF
TGCAGCGTTGAAGTGGGGGGACGTGACACTGAAGCTTTCTTT
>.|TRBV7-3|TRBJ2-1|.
CASSLSFWASVGDEQFF
TGTGCCAGCAGCCTCTCTTTCTGGGCTAGCGTAGGGGATGAGCAGTTCTTC
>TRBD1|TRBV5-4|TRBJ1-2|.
CASSQPSGDRSYYGYTF
TGTGCCAGCAGCCAACCCTCGGGGGACAGGTCCTACTATGGCTACACCTTC
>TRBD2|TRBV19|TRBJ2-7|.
CASGSPERGGTYEQYF
TGTGCCAGCGGATCGCCGGAACGGGGGGGAACCTACGAGCAGTACTTC
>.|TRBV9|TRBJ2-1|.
CASSGGASLDVNEQFF
TGTGCCAGCAGCGGGGGAGCTAGCTTGGATGTGAATGAGCAGTTCTTC
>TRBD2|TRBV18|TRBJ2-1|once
CASSLGTSGKGAYNEQFF
TGTGCCAGCTCACTCGGGACTAGCGGGAAGGGCGCCTACAATGAGCAGTTCTTC
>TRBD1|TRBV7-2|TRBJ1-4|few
CASSSPAGGVEKLFF
TGTGCCAGCAGCTCGCCGGCAGGGGGCGTTGAAAAACTGTTTTTT
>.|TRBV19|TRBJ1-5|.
CASSIEDRAAQHF
TGTGCCAGTAGTATAGAGGACAGAGCAGCCCAGCATTTT
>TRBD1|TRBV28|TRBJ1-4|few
CASSVTGGVAEKLFF
TGTGCCAGCAGTGTTACAGGGGGGGTGGCTGAAAAACTGTTTTTT
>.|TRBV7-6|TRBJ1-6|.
CASSLEQGRNSPLHF
TGTGCCAGCAGCTTAGAGCAGGGGCGGAATTCACCCCTCCACTTT
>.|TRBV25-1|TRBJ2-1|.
CASSEYYERFF
TGTGCCAGCAGTGAATATTACGAGCGGTTCTTC
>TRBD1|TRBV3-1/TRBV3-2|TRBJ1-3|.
CASSTRQGTGFGNTIYF
TGTGCCAGCAGCACAAGACAGGGGACTGGTTTTGGAAACACCATATATTTT
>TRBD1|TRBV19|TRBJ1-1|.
CASSRTTGAEEAFF
TGTGCCAGTAGCCGAACTACAGGGGCGGAGGAAGCTTTCTTT
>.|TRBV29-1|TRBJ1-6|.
CSVLEGPYNSPLHF
TGCAGCGTTTTGGAGGGACCCTATAATTCACCCCTCCACTTT
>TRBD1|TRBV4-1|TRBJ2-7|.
CASSQDPSGTGGEKQYF
TGCGCCAGCAGCCAAGACCCCTCCGGGACAGGGGGCGAAAAGCAGTACTTC
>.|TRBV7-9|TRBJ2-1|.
CASSPIWTLRAYNEQFF
TGTGCCAGCAGCCCGATCTGGACTCTACGCGCCTACAATGAGCAGTTCTTC
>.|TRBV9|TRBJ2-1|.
CASSVGQGSSYNEQFF
TGTGCCAGCAGCGTAGGTCAGGGGAGCTCCTACAATGAGCAGTTCTTC
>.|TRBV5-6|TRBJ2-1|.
CASSLGGESYNEQFF
TGTGCCAGCAGCTTGGGGGGGGAGTCCTACAATGAGCAGTTCTTC
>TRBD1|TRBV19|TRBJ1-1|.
CASSTDRGTEAFF
TGTGCCAGTAGTACCGACAGGGGTACTGAAGCTTTCTTT
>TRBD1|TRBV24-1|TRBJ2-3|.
CATSDPAGGAGTDTQYF
TGTGCCACCAGTGACCCCGCAGGGGGCGCGGGCACAGATACGCAGTATTTT
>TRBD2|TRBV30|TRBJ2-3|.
CAWSQRGLAGTDTQYF
TGTGCCTGGAGTCAGCGCGGACTAGCGGGGACAGATACGCAGTATTTT
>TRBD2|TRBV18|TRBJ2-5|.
CASSPRASGSFYQETQYF
TGTGCCAGCTCACCAAGGGCTAGCGGGAGTTTTTACCAAGAGACCCAGTACTTC
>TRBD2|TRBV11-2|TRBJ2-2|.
CASSSAAGAGELFF
TGTGCCAGCAGTTCCGCCGCGGGGGCCGGGGAGCTGTTTTTT
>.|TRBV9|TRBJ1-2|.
CASSSDIDYGYTF
TGTGCCAGCAGCTCGGACATTGACTATGGCTACACCTTC
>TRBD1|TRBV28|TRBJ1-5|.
CASKGIDRAQPQHF
TGTGCCAGCAAAGGGATAGACAGGGCTCAGCCCCAGCATTTT